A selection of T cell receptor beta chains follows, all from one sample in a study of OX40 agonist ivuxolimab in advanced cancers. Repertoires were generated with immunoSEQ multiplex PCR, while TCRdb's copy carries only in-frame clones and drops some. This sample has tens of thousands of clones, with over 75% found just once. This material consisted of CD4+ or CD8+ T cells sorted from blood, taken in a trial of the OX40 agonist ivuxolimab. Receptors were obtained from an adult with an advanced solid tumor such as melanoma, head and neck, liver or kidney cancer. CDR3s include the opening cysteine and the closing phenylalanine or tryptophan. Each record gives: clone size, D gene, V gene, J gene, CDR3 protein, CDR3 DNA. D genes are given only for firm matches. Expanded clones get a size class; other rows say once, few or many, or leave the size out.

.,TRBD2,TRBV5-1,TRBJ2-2,CASSSRLAGGGELFF,TGCGCCAGCAGCTCCCGACTAGCGGGAGGCGGGGAGCTGTTTTTT
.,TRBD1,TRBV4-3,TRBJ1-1,CASSQGEGADTEAFF,TGCGCCAGCAGCCAAGGCGAGGGGGCCGACACTGAAGCTTTCTTT
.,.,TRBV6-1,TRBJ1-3,CASSERASGNTIYF,TGTGCCAGCAGTGAGAGGGCGTCCGGAAACACCATATATTTT
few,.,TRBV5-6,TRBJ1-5,CASSLGQGTRPQHF,TGTGCCAGCAGCTTGGGGCAGGGTACTAGGCCCCAGCATTTT
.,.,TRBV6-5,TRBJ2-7,CASSYGREYEQYF,TGTGCCAGCAGTTACGGGCGGGAATACGAGCAGTACTTC
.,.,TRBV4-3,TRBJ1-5,CASSQNLPSPGENQPQHF,TGCGCCAGCAGCCAAAACCTCCCGTCGCCAGGGGAAAATCAGCCCCAGCATTTT
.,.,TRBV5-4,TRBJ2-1,CASSLGPLDSYNEQFF,TGTGCCAGCAGCTTGGGGCCCCTCGACTCCTACAATGAGCAGTTCTTC
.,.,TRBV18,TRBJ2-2,CASSPPDGPTGELFF,TGTGCCAGCTCACCACCGGATGGTCCCACCGGGGAGCTGTTTTTT
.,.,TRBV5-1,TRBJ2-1,CASSWVGAAEQFF,TGCGCCAGCAGCTGGGTGGGGGCAGCTGAGCAGTTCTTC
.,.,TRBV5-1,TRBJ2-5,CASSPPGQKETQYF,TGCGCCAGCAGCCCCCCTGGGCAGAAAGAGACCCAGTACTTC
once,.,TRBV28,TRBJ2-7,CASSLAYEQYF,TGTGCCAGCAGTTTAGCCTACGAGCAGTACTTC
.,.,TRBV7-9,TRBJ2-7,CASSLVLGEAYEQYF,TGTGCCAGCAGCTTAGTGTTAGGGGAAGCATACGAGCAGTACTTC
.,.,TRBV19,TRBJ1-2,CASTLKTGGNYGYTF,TGTGCCAGTACCCTTAAGACAGGAGGGAACTATGGCTACACCTTC
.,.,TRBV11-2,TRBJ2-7,CASSLFGHDYEQYF,TGTGCCAGCAGCTTGTTCGGACACGACTACGAGCAGTACTTC
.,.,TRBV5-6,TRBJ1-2,CASSFQEHGYTF,TGTGCCAGCAGCTTTCAAGAACACGGCTACACCTTC
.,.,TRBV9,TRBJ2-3,CASSANSGTARADTQYF,TGTGCCAGCAGCGCGAATAGCGGAACGGCCCGCGCAGATACGCAGTATTTT
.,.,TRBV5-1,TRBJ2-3,CASSPPVVGGTDTQYF,TGCGCCAGCAGCCCTCCAGTGGTTGGGGGCACAGATACGCAGTATTTT
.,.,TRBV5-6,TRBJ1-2,CASSQGWQDGYTF,TGTGCCAGCAGCCAGGGGTGGCAGGATGGCTACACCTTC
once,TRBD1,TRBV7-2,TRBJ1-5,CASRTGINQPQHF,TGTGCCAGCAGGACAGGGATCAATCAGCCCCAGCATTTT
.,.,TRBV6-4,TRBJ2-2,CASSRLVGTGELFF,TGTGCCAGCAGTCGACTAGTTGGCACCGGGGAGCTGTTTTTT
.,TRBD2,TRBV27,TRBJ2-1,CAKDSGSDNEQFF,TGTGCCAAGGATAGCGGGAGCGACAATGAGCAGTTCTTC
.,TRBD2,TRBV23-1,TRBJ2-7,CASSHLLAGRPYEQYF,TGCGCCAGCAGTCACCTACTAGCGGGAAGGCCCTACGAGCAGTACTTC
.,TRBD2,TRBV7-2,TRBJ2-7,CASSLVPLTSGYPPYEQYF,TGTGCCAGCAGCTTAGTTCCCCTTACTAGCGGGTACCCCCCTTACGAGCAGTACTTC
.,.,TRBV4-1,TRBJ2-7,CASSQDPLFYEQYF,TGCGCCAGCAGCCAAGATCCCCTCTTCTACGAGCAGTACTTC
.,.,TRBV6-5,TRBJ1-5,CASKGTSNQPQHF,TGTGCCAGCAAGGGGACCAGCAATCAGCCCCAGCATTTT
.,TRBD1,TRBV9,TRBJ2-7,CASSPGGTGTYEQYF,TGTGCCAGCAGCCCAGGCGGGACAGGGACATACGAGCAGTACTTC
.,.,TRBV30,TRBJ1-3,CAWSGENLSGNTIYF,TGTGCCTGGAGTGGGGAAAACCTCTCTGGAAACACCATATATTTT
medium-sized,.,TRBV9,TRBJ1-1,CASSVDWNTEAFF,TGTGCCAGCAGCGTAGACTGGAACACTGAAGCTTTCTTT
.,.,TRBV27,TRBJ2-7,CASSGWGQDDEQYF,TGTGCCAGCAGTGGATGGGGGCAGGATGACGAGCAGTACTTC
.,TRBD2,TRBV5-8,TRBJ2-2,CASSLVSGRAAGELFF,TGTGCCAGCAGCTTAGTTAGCGGGAGGGCCGCCGGGGAGCTGTTTTTT
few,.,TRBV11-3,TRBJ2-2,CASSPRTWPTGELFF,TGTGCCAGCAGCCCAAGGACCTGGCCCACCGGGGAGCTGTTTTTT
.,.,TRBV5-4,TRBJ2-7,CASSPKSSYEQYF,TGTGCCAGCAGCCCAAAGAGCTCCTACGAGCAGTACTTC
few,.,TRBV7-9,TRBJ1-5,CASSALQTDQPQHF,TGTGCCAGCAGCGCCCTTCAGACGGATCAGCCCCAGCATTTT
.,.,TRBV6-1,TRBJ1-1,CASSDPGGRNTEAFF,TGTGCCAGCAGTGATCCCGGGGGTAGGAACACTGAAGCTTTCTTT